Listed below are T cell receptor beta chains from one sample, sequenced in a study of cytomegalovirus exposure and HLA in healthy donors. Sequencing used immunoSEQ multiplex PCR; TCRdb keeps in-frame clones, though not all of them. The sample lists under 200,000 clones; around 73% were seen once. The source material was PBMCs. The receptor set was obtained from a man aged 55 to 69 in good health and CMV-seronegative. CDR3s include the opening cysteine and the closing phenylalanine or tryptophan. Fields, in order: J gene, V gene, CDR3 length, clone size, D gene, CDR3 DNA, CDR3 protein. A D gene is named only where the DNA matches it firmly. Some rows have no size entry. The others give once, few or many, or a class for an expanded clone.

j_call: TRBJ2-5
v_call: TRBV13
cdr3_length: 14
clone_size: few
d_call: -
cdr3_nt: TGTGCCAGCAGCTTAGATGGACAATGGGGGACCCAGTACTTC
cdr3_aa: CASSLDGQWGTQYF

j_call: TRBJ1-2
v_call: TRBV5-1
cdr3_length: 15
clone_size: -
d_call: TRBD1
cdr3_nt: TGCGCCAGCAGCTTGGGGGGACAGGGGAACTATGGCTACACCTTC
cdr3_aa: CASSLGGQGNYGYTF

j_call: TRBJ1-5
v_call: TRBV30
cdr3_length: 13
clone_size: -
d_call: -
cdr3_nt: TGTGCCTGGAGTGGCGGGGTCAATCAGCCCCAGCATTTT
cdr3_aa: CAWSGGVNQPQHF

j_call: TRBJ1-5
v_call: TRBV6-1
cdr3_length: 17
clone_size: -
d_call: -
cdr3_nt: TGTGCCAGCAGTGAAAATCCGACAGTTTATAGCAATCAGCCCCAGCATTTT
cdr3_aa: CASSENPTVYSNQPQHF

j_call: TRBJ2-2
v_call: TRBV6-6
cdr3_length: 16
clone_size: -
d_call: -
cdr3_nt: TGTGCCAGCAGTTACTCGGGCCGCACTTACACCGGGGAGCTGTTTTTT
cdr3_aa: CASSYSGRTYTGELFF

j_call: TRBJ1-2
v_call: TRBV30
cdr3_length: 14
clone_size: -
d_call: -
cdr3_nt: TGTGCCTGGGACACGACGATGACAAACTATGGCTACACCTTC
cdr3_aa: CAWDTTMTNYGYTF

j_call: TRBJ1-1
v_call: TRBV14
cdr3_length: 15
clone_size: -
d_call: TRBD1
cdr3_nt: TGTGCCAGCAGCCAACGGACAGGCTCCGGGACTGAAGCTTTCTTT
cdr3_aa: CASSQRTGSGTEAFF

j_call: TRBJ1-2
v_call: TRBV7-2
cdr3_length: 13
clone_size: -
d_call: -
cdr3_nt: TGTGCCAGCAGCCGGGTCACTAACTATGGCTACACCTTC
cdr3_aa: CASSRVTNYGYTF

j_call: TRBJ2-2
v_call: TRBV19
cdr3_length: 15
clone_size: once
d_call: -
cdr3_nt: TGTGCCAGTAGTATAAGCCACCCGAACACCGGGGAGCTGTTTTTT
cdr3_aa: CASSISHPNTGELFF

j_call: TRBJ1-1
v_call: TRBV5-4
cdr3_length: 14
clone_size: -
d_call: -
cdr3_nt: TGTGCCAGCAGCTTGGTGAGAGCGAACACTGAAGCTTTCTTT
cdr3_aa: CASSLVRANTEAFF

j_call: TRBJ2-4
v_call: TRBV7-2
cdr3_length: 14
clone_size: -
d_call: -
cdr3_nt: TGTGCCAGCAGCTCTGCCTTAAGAGGTAGCCTTCAGTACTTC
cdr3_aa: CASSSALRGSLQYF

j_call: TRBJ1-4
v_call: TRBV7-8
cdr3_length: 15
clone_size: -
d_call: TRBD1
cdr3_nt: TGTGCCAGCAGTCCCAGGGGGCCAACTAATGAAAAACTGTTTTTT
cdr3_aa: CASSPRGPTNEKLFF

j_call: TRBJ1-2
v_call: TRBV25-1
cdr3_length: 16
clone_size: -
d_call: TRBD1
cdr3_nt: TGTGCCAGCAGTGACCGGGACAGGCAAGCTAACTATGGCTACACCTTC
cdr3_aa: CASSDRDRQANYGYTF

j_call: TRBJ1-1
v_call: TRBV14
cdr3_length: 14
clone_size: -
d_call: -
cdr3_nt: TGTGCCAGCAGCCAAGTACGGGGGGGCACTGAAGCTTTCTTT
cdr3_aa: CASSQVRGGTEAFF

j_call: TRBJ2-5
v_call: TRBV5-4
cdr3_length: 14
clone_size: -
d_call: -
cdr3_nt: TGTGCCAGCAGCTTGGAAGGGGACCAAGAGACCCAGTACTTC
cdr3_aa: CASSLEGDQETQYF

j_call: TRBJ2-7
v_call: TRBV6-1
cdr3_length: 12
clone_size: -
d_call: TRBD1
cdr3_nt: TGTGCCAGCAGGGGGGACAGCTACGAGCAGTACTTC
cdr3_aa: CASRGDSYEQYF

j_call: TRBJ1-5
v_call: TRBV2
cdr3_length: 14
clone_size: -
d_call: -
cdr3_nt: TGTGCCAGCAGTGAAGGGGGAGCGGGACAGCCCCAGCATTTT
cdr3_aa: CASSEGGAGQPQHF

j_call: TRBJ2-2
v_call: TRBV10-3
cdr3_length: 17
clone_size: -
d_call: TRBD1
cdr3_nt: TGTGCCATCAGTGGGCCCCCGGGACAGGATACCACCGGGGAGCTGTTTTTT
cdr3_aa: CAISGPPGQDTTGELFF

j_call: TRBJ2-1
v_call: TRBV7-9
cdr3_length: 16
clone_size: -
d_call: TRBD2
cdr3_nt: TGTGCCAGCAGCTCTCCGACTAGCGGGAGTCGCAATGAGCAGTTCTTC
cdr3_aa: CASSSPTSGSRNEQFF

j_call: TRBJ2-5
v_call: TRBV6-5
cdr3_length: 15
clone_size: -
d_call: TRBD2
cdr3_nt: TGTGCCAGCAGTTCCAGAGGTCGGGGGGTAGGGACCCAGTACTTC
cdr3_aa: CASSSRGRGVGTQYF

j_call: TRBJ2-1
v_call: TRBV11-3
cdr3_length: 13
clone_size: few
d_call: TRBD2
cdr3_nt: TGTGCCAGCAGCCCAGGGACTAGCGGGGAGCAGTTCTTC
cdr3_aa: CASSPGTSGEQFF

j_call: TRBJ2-5
v_call: TRBV29-1
cdr3_length: 13
clone_size: -
d_call: -
cdr3_nt: TGCAGCGTTGAATGGGTTGGGAGGGAGACCCAGTACTTC
cdr3_aa: CSVEWVGRETQYF

j_call: TRBJ2-7
v_call: TRBV29-1
cdr3_length: 13
clone_size: -
d_call: TRBD1
cdr3_nt: TGCAGCGTTGAAGACCGGGACAGCTACGAGCAGTACTTC
cdr3_aa: CSVEDRDSYEQYF

j_call: TRBJ1-2
v_call: TRBV28
cdr3_length: 18
clone_size: once
d_call: TRBD1
cdr3_nt: TGTGCCAGCAGGAGCACAGGGGGCGCAAGAACGGTTAGCTATGGCTACACCTTC
cdr3_aa: CASRSTGGARTVSYGYTF

j_call: TRBJ1-4
v_call: TRBV2
cdr3_length: 16
clone_size: once
d_call: -
cdr3_nt: TGTGCCAGCAGTGACAGGCTTCCCCCAACTAATGAAAAACTGTTTTTT
cdr3_aa: CASSDRLPPTNEKLFF

j_call: TRBJ1-2
v_call: TRBV2
cdr3_length: 16
clone_size: -
d_call: TRBD1
cdr3_nt: TGTGCCAGCAGTGTTCTTGGCAGGGGGTCTCACTATGGCTACACCTTC
cdr3_aa: CASSVLGRGSHYGYTF

j_call: TRBJ2-1
v_call: TRBV5-1
cdr3_length: 16
clone_size: -
d_call: TRBD2
cdr3_nt: TGCGCCAGCAGCTTGGCCCTAATAGCGGGGTACAATGAGCAGTTCTTC
cdr3_aa: CASSLALIAGYNEQFF

j_call: TRBJ2-7
v_call: TRBV7-6
cdr3_length: 15
clone_size: -
d_call: -
cdr3_nt: TGTGCCAGCAGCTTAGGGGGCAGACTCTCCTACGAGCAGTACTTC
cdr3_aa: CASSLGGRLSYEQYF

j_call: TRBJ1-1
v_call: TRBV27
cdr3_length: 17
clone_size: -
d_call: -
cdr3_nt: TGTGCCAGCAGTTTATCTCCCCGGAGGGCCCGAGGGACTGAAGCTTTCTTT
cdr3_aa: CASSLSPRRARGTEAFF

j_call: TRBJ2-3
v_call: TRBV10-3
cdr3_length: 13
clone_size: -
d_call: -
cdr3_nt: TGTGCCGTAATGGGCCAAGGCGCAGATACGCAGTATTTT
cdr3_aa: CAVMGQGADTQYF

j_call: TRBJ2-7
v_call: TRBV5-1
cdr3_length: 15
clone_size: -
d_call: -
cdr3_nt: TGCGCCAGCAGCGTCGTTGCGTCCAGGGACTACGAGCAGTACTTC
cdr3_aa: CASSVVASRDYEQYF

j_call: TRBJ2-5
v_call: TRBV10-3
cdr3_length: 15
clone_size: -
d_call: TRBD2
cdr3_nt: TGTGCCATCAGTAGACTAGCGGCTACCCAAGAGACCCAGTACTTC
cdr3_aa: CAISRLAATQETQYF

j_call: TRBJ2-2
v_call: TRBV5-4
cdr3_length: 17
clone_size: few
d_call: TRBD2
cdr3_nt: TGTGCCAGCAGCTTAGGGGGCGGGAGGGCGAACACCGGGGAGCTGTTTTTT
cdr3_aa: CASSLGGGRANTGELFF

j_call: TRBJ2-7
v_call: TRBV29-1
cdr3_length: 14
clone_size: -
d_call: -
cdr3_nt: TGCAGCGTTGGAGAGACAGGAAATACCTACGAGCAGTACTTC
cdr3_aa: CSVGETGNTYEQYF

j_call: TRBJ2-5
v_call: TRBV7-8
cdr3_length: 14
clone_size: -
d_call: -
cdr3_nt: TGTGCCAGCGGCCCGGGGCTAGCGACCGAGACCCAGTACTTC
cdr3_aa: CASGPGLATETQYF

j_call: TRBJ2-5
v_call: TRBV5-1
cdr3_length: 16
clone_size: -
d_call: TRBD2
cdr3_nt: TGCGCCAGCAGCTCGTTTTGGAGCGGGGGGACAGAGACCCAGTACTTC
cdr3_aa: CASSSFWSGGTETQYF

j_call: TRBJ1-4
v_call: TRBV27
cdr3_length: 16
clone_size: -
d_call: TRBD1
cdr3_nt: TGTGCCAGCAGTTCCCTTCCAGGGGGACAGGGGGCAAAACTGTTTTTT
cdr3_aa: CASSSLPGGQGAKLFF

j_call: TRBJ2-7
v_call: TRBV30
cdr3_length: 12
clone_size: -
d_call: -
cdr3_nt: TGTGCCTGGAGTCGTAGGGGGTACGAGCAGTACTTC
cdr3_aa: CAWSRRGYEQYF

j_call: TRBJ1-2
v_call: TRBV4-3
cdr3_length: 16
clone_size: -
d_call: -
cdr3_nt: TGCGCCAGCAGCCAAGATGGGGGAGGGGTTGCCTATGGCTACACCTTC
cdr3_aa: CASSQDGGGVAYGYTF

j_call: TRBJ2-1
v_call: TRBV5-1
cdr3_length: 14
clone_size: -
d_call: -
cdr3_nt: TGCGCCAGCAGCACAACCACAGGCCTCAATGAGCAGTTCTTC
cdr3_aa: CASSTTTGLNEQFF

j_call: TRBJ2-7
v_call: TRBV2
cdr3_length: 15
clone_size: -
d_call: TRBD2
cdr3_nt: TGTGCCAGCAGTCGTAGCGGGGGGGCCGTCTACGAGCAGTACTTC
cdr3_aa: CASSRSGGAVYEQYF

j_call: TRBJ1-1
v_call: TRBV5-1
cdr3_length: 15
clone_size: -
d_call: -
cdr3_nt: TGCGCCAGCCGGACAGAGGGGCCATTGAACACTGAAGCTTTCTTT
cdr3_aa: CASRTEGPLNTEAFF

j_call: TRBJ2-7
v_call: TRBV6-5
cdr3_length: 14
clone_size: -
d_call: -
cdr3_nt: TGTGCCAGCAGTTACTCGGGGGCCTTGGGCGAGCAGTACTTC
cdr3_aa: CASSYSGALGEQYF

j_call: TRBJ1-1
v_call: TRBV19
cdr3_length: 12
clone_size: -
d_call: -
cdr3_nt: TGTGCCAGTACCGGACTGTACACTGAAGCTTTCTTT
cdr3_aa: CASTGLYTEAFF

j_call: TRBJ2-5
v_call: TRBV10-3
cdr3_length: 13
clone_size: -
d_call: -
cdr3_nt: TGTGCCATCAGTGAGGGGGGCCGGGAGACCCAGTACTTC
cdr3_aa: CAISEGGRETQYF

j_call: TRBJ2-1
v_call: TRBV6-1
cdr3_length: 14
clone_size: -
d_call: -
cdr3_nt: TGTGCCAGCAGTGTAGACAGGTTAGGGAATGAGCAGTTCTTC
cdr3_aa: CASSVDRLGNEQFF

j_call: TRBJ1-5
v_call: TRBV19
cdr3_length: 15
clone_size: -
d_call: -
cdr3_nt: TGTGCCAGTAGCTTGTCAGGGTTGTTCCATCAGCCCCAGCATTTT
cdr3_aa: CASSLSGLFHQPQHF

j_call: TRBJ2-1
v_call: TRBV4-3
cdr3_length: 16
clone_size: -
d_call: -
cdr3_nt: TGCGCCAGCAGCCATCCCCGGGACATCTACTACAATGAGCAGTTCTTC
cdr3_aa: CASSHPRDIYYNEQFF